A selection of T cell receptor beta chains follows, all from one sample in a study of cytomegalovirus exposure and HLA in healthy donors. Produced via immunoSEQ multiplex PCR; TCRdb's table is partial and in-frame only. The profile shows about 120,000 clones, over 75% of them singletons. The specimen was PBMCs. The receptor source for this set is a human donor in good health. CDR3s include the opening cysteine and the closing phenylalanine or tryptophan. D genes are given only for firm matches.

v_call: TRBV30; d_call: NA; cdr3_length: 13; j_call: TRBJ1-2; cdr3_aa: CAWSAAADYGYTF
v_call: TRBV10-1; d_call: NA; cdr3_length: 13; j_call: TRBJ1-1; cdr3_aa: CASRTGRNTEAFF
v_call: TRBV7-2; d_call: NA; cdr3_length: 14; j_call: TRBJ2-5; cdr3_aa: CASSLDRVQETQYF
v_call: TRBV10-1; d_call: TRBD1; cdr3_length: 13; j_call: TRBJ2-7; cdr3_aa: CASSGDRDYEQYF
v_call: TRBV9; d_call: NA; cdr3_length: 18; j_call: TRBJ2-2; cdr3_aa: CASSVLGGDGGITGELFF
v_call: TRBV6-5; d_call: NA; cdr3_length: 13; j_call: TRBJ1-2; cdr3_aa: CASSLGHPRGYTF
v_call: TRBV2; d_call: NA; cdr3_length: 13; j_call: NA; cdr3_aa: CASNGAGAYEQYF
v_call: TRBV28; d_call: TRBD1; cdr3_length: 15; j_call: TRBJ2-5; cdr3_aa: CASNRDRGREETQYF
v_call: TRBV6-5; d_call: TRBD1; cdr3_length: 15; j_call: TRBJ1-4; cdr3_aa: CASTLQAGGNEKLFF
v_call: TRBV18; d_call: NA; cdr3_length: 18; j_call: TRBJ2-2; cdr3_aa: CASSPPLRRWRVTGELFF